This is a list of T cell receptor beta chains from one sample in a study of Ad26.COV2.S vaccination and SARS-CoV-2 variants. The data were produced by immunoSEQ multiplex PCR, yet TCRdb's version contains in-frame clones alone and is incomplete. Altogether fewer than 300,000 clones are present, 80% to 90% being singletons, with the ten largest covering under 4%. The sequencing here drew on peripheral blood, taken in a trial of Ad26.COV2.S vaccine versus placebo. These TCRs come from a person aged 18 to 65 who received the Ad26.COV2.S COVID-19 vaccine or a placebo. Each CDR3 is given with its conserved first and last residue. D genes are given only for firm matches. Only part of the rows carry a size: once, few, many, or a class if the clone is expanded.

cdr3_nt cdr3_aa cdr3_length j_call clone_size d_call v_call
TGTGCCACCAGCAGAGCAGGATCCTCTGGAAACACCATATATTTT CATSRAGSSGNTIYF 15 TRBJ1-3 - - TRBV15
TGTGCCAGTAGCGTTGGCCCCCTGGAGGTCAATGAGCAGTTCTTC CASSVGPLEVNEQFF 15 TRBJ2-1 - - TRBV19
TGTGCCAGCAGTTACTCGGGCAGTCTCTATAATTCACCCCTCCACTTT CASSYSGSLYNSPLHF 16 TRBJ1-6 - - TRBV6-2/TRBV6-3
TGTGCCAGTAGTCCTCGGGACAGGGGGATGAGCAATCAGCCCCAGCATTTT CASSPRDRGMSNQPQHF 17 TRBJ1-5 - TRBD1 TRBV19
TGTGCCAGCTCACCACTCGACAGGGGGCAGATGGCTTTCTTT CASSPLDRGQMAFF 14 TRBJ1-1 - TRBD1 TRBV18
TGTGCCAGCAGCTTGGGGGGAACCCTCTCGTACGAGCAGTACTTC CASSLGGTLSYEQYF 15 TRBJ2-7 - - TRBV5-6
TGTGCCAGCAGCTCGCGGACAGGGAAAACAGATACGCAGTATTTT CASSSRTGKTDTQYF 15 TRBJ2-3 - TRBD1 TRBV11-3
TGTGCCAGCAGTGAAGGGATCTACGAGCAGTACTTC CASSEGIYEQYF 12 TRBJ2-7 - - TRBV6-1
TGTGCCAGCAGTGAACTAAGTAGCAATCAGCCCCAGCATTTT CASSELSSNQPQHF 14 TRBJ1-5 - - TRBV2
TGTGCCAGCAGTTGGGGACAGGGCTCCTACGAGCAGTACTTC CASSWGQGSYEQYF 14 TRBJ2-7 - TRBD1 TRBV6-5
TGTGCCAGTAGTACCCCGGGACCGCAGGTCGCTTTCTTT CASSTPGPQVAFF 13 TRBJ1-1 once - TRBV19
TGTGCCAGCAGTCCGGCCGGGACAGAGGGGCAGCCCCAGCATTTT CASSPAGTEGQPQHF 15 TRBJ1-5 - TRBD1 TRBV28
TGTGCCAGTAGTAAGGGTCTAGCTTTTCTCTACGAGCAGTACTTC CASSKGLAFLYEQYF 15 TRBJ2-7 - - TRBV19